The rows below give T cell receptor beta chains drawn from one sample of a study of PD-L1 blockade in urothelial cancer. Here immunoSEQ multiplex PCR was the method, and the copy in TCRdb shows in-frame clones only, minus some. The table shows 40,000 or so clones, with about 80% occurring only once. Sequencing used PBMCs, obtained around atezolizumab (anti-PD-L1) treatment. The receptor source for this set is a man aged 65 to 79 with urothelial cancer. Each CDR3 is given with its conserved first and last residue. D genes are given only for firm matches. Part of the rows lack a size; the others show once, few, many or a class for expanded clones.

clone size: NA
D gene: TRBD1
J gene: TRBJ1-1
V gene: TRBV6-6
CDR3 length: 12
CDR3 DNA: TGTGCCAGCTACAGGGGGCAAACTGAAGCTTTCTTT
CDR3 protein: CASYRGQTEAFF

clone size: NA
D gene: TRBD1
J gene: TRBJ2-7
V gene: TRBV25-1
CDR3 length: 18
CDR3 DNA: TGTGCCAGCAGTGAAGGTGGGAACGAACAGGGGATTGGGTACGAGCAGTACTTC
CDR3 protein: CASSEGGNEQGIGYEQYF

clone size: NA
D gene: NA
J gene: TRBJ2-1
V gene: TRBV6-6
CDR3 length: 14
CDR3 DNA: TGTGCCAGCAGTTATCTAGGGGGATACAATGAGCAGTTCTTC
CDR3 protein: CASSYLGGYNEQFF

clone size: NA
D gene: NA
J gene: TRBJ2-7
V gene: TRBV25-1
CDR3 length: 11
CDR3 DNA: TGTGCCAGCAAAGGAGGCCACGAGCAGTACTTC
CDR3 protein: CASKGGHEQYF

clone size: NA
D gene: NA
J gene: TRBJ1-2
V gene: TRBV27
CDR3 length: 16
CDR3 DNA: TGTGCCAGCAGCTCCTTTCGCGTGGGGCGCCGGTATGGCTACACCTTC
CDR3 protein: CASSSFRVGRRYGYTF

clone size: NA
D gene: TRBD2
J gene: TRBJ2-7
V gene: TRBV4-3
CDR3 length: 15
CDR3 DNA: TGCGCCAGCAGCCAGCTAGCGGGTCCCTCCTACGAGCAGTACTTC
CDR3 protein: CASSQLAGPSYEQYF

clone size: NA
D gene: NA
J gene: TRBJ2-7
V gene: TRBV5-6
CDR3 length: 15
CDR3 DNA: TGTGCCAGCAGCTTGGGGGGGGTCCCGGGGGACGAGCAGTACTTC
CDR3 protein: CASSLGGVPGDEQYF

clone size: NA
D gene: NA
J gene: TRBJ2-1
V gene: TRBV7-9
CDR3 length: 12
CDR3 DNA: TGTGCCAGCAGCCAACTTAGGAGTGAGCAGTTCTTC
CDR3 protein: CASSQLRSEQFF

clone size: NA
D gene: NA
J gene: TRBJ1-1
V gene: TRBV7-9
CDR3 length: 13
CDR3 DNA: TGTGCCAGCATTTCTATGGGAACAGGACCAGCTTTCTTT
CDR3 protein: CASISMGTGPAFF

clone size: NA
D gene: NA
J gene: TRBJ1-1
V gene: TRBV7-3
CDR3 length: 15
CDR3 DNA: TGTGCCAGCAGACGGTGGGGGGGCGGGAACACTGAAGCTTTCTTT
CDR3 protein: CASRRWGGGNTEAFF

clone size: few
D gene: TRBD2
J gene: TRBJ2-2
V gene: TRBV5-1
CDR3 length: 15
CDR3 DNA: TGCGCCAGCAGCTTGAGGACTAGAAGCACCGGGGAGCTGTTTTTT
CDR3 protein: CASSLRTRSTGELFF

clone size: NA
D gene: NA
J gene: TRBJ2-3
V gene: TRBV19
CDR3 length: 14
CDR3 DNA: TGTGCCAGTAGTACAGGGCCCCGCACAGATACGCAGTATTTT
CDR3 protein: CASSTGPRTDTQYF

clone size: NA
D gene: TRBD2
J gene: TRBJ2-3
V gene: TRBV5-1
CDR3 length: 16
CDR3 DNA: TGCGCCAGCAGCTCCCAGCGGGAGTTCGGCACAGATACGCAGTATTTT
CDR3 protein: CASSSQREFGTDTQYF

clone size: NA
D gene: NA
J gene: TRBJ1-3
V gene: TRBV5-5
CDR3 length: 16
CDR3 DNA: TGTGCCAGCAGCTTAAGACGGGGGGACTCTGGAAACACCATATATTTT
CDR3 protein: CASSLRRGDSGNTIYF

clone size: NA
D gene: NA
J gene: TRBJ1-1
V gene: TRBV4-3
CDR3 length: 13
CDR3 DNA: TGCGCCAGCAGCTTTCAAGGGGCGTCCGAAGCTTTCTTT
CDR3 protein: CASSFQGASEAFF

clone size: few
D gene: NA
J gene: TRBJ2-7
V gene: TRBV10-1
CDR3 length: 14
CDR3 DNA: TGCGCCAGCAGTGAATCGGGGGATACCTACGAGCAGTACTTC
CDR3 protein: CASSESGDTYEQYF

clone size: NA
D gene: TRBD2
J gene: TRBJ2-3
V gene: TRBV11-3
CDR3 length: 20
CDR3 DNA: TGTGCCAGCAGCTCCCGCGGGGGCGGGAGGATGGAGGAAAGGACAGATACGCAGTATTTT
CDR3 protein: CASSSRGGGRMEERTDTQYF

clone size: NA
D gene: NA
J gene: TRBJ1-2
V gene: TRBV5-6
CDR3 length: 12
CDR3 DNA: TGTGCCAGCAGCTTGGGAGGTGTTGGCTACACCTTC
CDR3 protein: CASSLGGVGYTF

clone size: few
D gene: NA
J gene: TRBJ1-5
V gene: TRBV19
CDR3 length: 12
CDR3 DNA: TGTGGGGCGGGGTCGAGCAATCAGCCCCAGCATTTT
CDR3 protein: CGAGSSNQPQHF

clone size: NA
D gene: TRBD2
J gene: TRBJ2-2
V gene: TRBV25-1
CDR3 length: 18
CDR3 DNA: TGTGCCAGCAGTGATCTCAGTAGCGGGAGGGCCACGGACGGGGAGCTGTTTTTT
CDR3 protein: CASSDLSSGRATDGELFF

clone size: NA
D gene: NA
J gene: TRBJ1-4
V gene: TRBV11-2
CDR3 length: 15
CDR3 DNA: TGTGCCAGCAGCTTAGTAGTATGGGGGGGAGAAAAACTGTTTTTT
CDR3 protein: CASSLVVWGGEKLFF

clone size: NA
D gene: NA
J gene: TRBJ1-5
V gene: TRBV7-8
CDR3 length: 14
CDR3 DNA: TGTGCCAGCAGCTTTCAGGAAGCCGCGCAGCCCCAGCATTTT
CDR3 protein: CASSFQEAAQPQHF

clone size: NA
D gene: NA
J gene: TRBJ2-1
V gene: TRBV4-3
CDR3 length: 13
CDR3 DNA: TGCGCCAGCAGCCAGGCCCCGATGGATGAGCAGTTCTTC
CDR3 protein: CASSQAPMDEQFF

clone size: NA
D gene: TRBD2
J gene: TRBJ2-5
V gene: TRBV4-3
CDR3 length: 15
CDR3 DNA: TGCGCCAGCAGCCAACAGACTAGCGGAGGAGAGACCCAGTACTTC
CDR3 protein: CASSQQTSGGETQYF

clone size: NA
D gene: NA
J gene: TRBJ2-7
V gene: TRBV10-3
CDR3 length: 14
CDR3 DNA: TGTGCCATCAAAGGCAGGACAGATGCCTACGAGCAGTACTTC
CDR3 protein: CAIKGRTDAYEQYF

clone size: NA
D gene: TRBD1
J gene: TRBJ2-7
V gene: TRBV5-1
CDR3 length: 18
CDR3 DNA: TGCGCCAGCAGCCCCCGGGGGACTCGGGGACAGGGGTTCTACGAGCAGTACTTC
CDR3 protein: CASSPRGTRGQGFYEQYF

clone size: NA
D gene: NA
J gene: TRBJ1-4
V gene: TRBV2
CDR3 length: 12
CDR3 DNA: TGTGCCAGCCGGGAGATAGATGAAAAACTGTTTTTT
CDR3 protein: CASREIDEKLFF

clone size: once
D gene: TRBD1
J gene: TRBJ2-2
V gene: TRBV4-1
CDR3 length: 16
CDR3 DNA: TGCGCCAGCAGCCATCCGGACAGGGGAAACACCGGGGAGCTGTTTTTT
CDR3 protein: CASSHPDRGNTGELFF

clone size: once
D gene: NA
J gene: TRBJ1-1
V gene: TRBV27
CDR3 length: 17
CDR3 DNA: TGTGCCAGCAGTTTGCAGGGGCCAGGGGTTTGGGGCACTGAAGCTTTCTTT
CDR3 protein: CASSLQGPGVWGTEAFF

clone size: NA
D gene: TRBD2
J gene: TRBJ2-7
V gene: TRBV4-3
CDR3 length: 18
CDR3 DNA: TGCGCCAGCAGCCAAGGTCCAGCGGGAGGGCCGAAATCCTACGAGCAGTACTTC
CDR3 protein: CASSQGPAGGPKSYEQYF

clone size: once
D gene: TRBD1
J gene: TRBJ1-5
V gene: TRBV19
CDR3 length: 17
CDR3 DNA: TGTGCCAGTAGTATTATACCCTTAACAGGGGGCAATCAGCCCCAGCATTTT
CDR3 protein: CASSIIPLTGGNQPQHF

clone size: NA
D gene: TRBD1
J gene: TRBJ1-4
V gene: TRBV28
CDR3 length: 12
CDR3 DNA: TGTGCCATCATAACAGGGGATGAAAAACTGTTTTTT
CDR3 protein: CAIITGDEKLFF

clone size: few
D gene: TRBD2
J gene: TRBJ2-3
V gene: TRBV4-3
CDR3 length: 18
CDR3 DNA: TGCGCCAGCAGCCAAGGATGGACTAGCGGGAGTGGGACAGATACGCAGTATTTT
CDR3 protein: CASSQGWTSGSGTDTQYF

clone size: NA
D gene: NA
J gene: TRBJ2-3
V gene: TRBV27
CDR3 length: 13
CDR3 DNA: TGTGCCAGCAGTTCCTTAAGCACAGATACGCAGTATTTT
CDR3 protein: CASSSLSTDTQYF

clone size: NA
D gene: TRBD1
J gene: TRBJ1-1
V gene: TRBV18
CDR3 length: 18
CDR3 DNA: TGTGCCAGCTCCCTTAGACAGGGGGCGGTAGGGGTGAACACTGAAGCTTTCTTT
CDR3 protein: CASSLRQGAVGVNTEAFF

clone size: NA
D gene: NA
J gene: TRBJ2-7
V gene: TRBV6-1
CDR3 length: 13
CDR3 DNA: TGTGCCAGCAGTAGGGTGAGGGATCTCGAGCAGTACTTC
CDR3 protein: CASSRVRDLEQYF

clone size: NA
D gene: TRBD1
J gene: TRBJ2-2
V gene: TRBV11-1
CDR3 length: 16
CDR3 DNA: TGTGCCAGCAGCTTACCGCGGGGACAGGGAACCGGGGAGCTGTTTTTT
CDR3 protein: CASSLPRGQGTGELFF

clone size: NA
D gene: NA
J gene: TRBJ2-2
V gene: TRBV4-2
CDR3 length: 16
CDR3 DNA: TGTGCCAGCAGCCAAATAACTAATCTTAACACCGGGGAGCTGTTTTTT
CDR3 protein: CASSQITNLNTGELFF

clone size: few
D gene: NA
J gene: TRBJ1-1
V gene: TRBV7-6
CDR3 length: 11
CDR3 DNA: TGTGCCAGCAGCACGGGGACTGAAGCTTTCTTT
CDR3 protein: CASSTGTEAFF

clone size: NA
D gene: TRBD2
J gene: TRBJ2-1
V gene: TRBV14
CDR3 length: 21
CDR3 DNA: TGTGCCAGCAGCCAAGATCGGGGGGGAGGGCCTTTTTTTTTGTATGGCAATGAGCAGTTCTTC
CDR3 protein: CASSQDRGGGPFFLYGNEQFF

clone size: NA
D gene: NA
J gene: TRBJ1-2
V gene: TRBV30
CDR3 length: 13
CDR3 DNA: TGTGCCTGGAGACCGGGACACAACTATGGCTACACCTTC
CDR3 protein: CAWRPGHNYGYTF

clone size: NA
D gene: NA
J gene: TRBJ2-2
V gene: TRBV14
CDR3 length: 15
CDR3 DNA: TGTGCCAGCAGCCAAGACGCGGCAGAACCTGGGGAGCTGTTTTTT
CDR3 protein: CASSQDAAEPGELFF

clone size: NA
D gene: NA
J gene: TRBJ2-3
V gene: TRBV7-6
CDR3 length: 14
CDR3 DNA: TGTGCCAGCAGCTTATTTGGAGGGACAGATACGCAGTATTTT
CDR3 protein: CASSLFGGTDTQYF

clone size: NA
D gene: NA
J gene: TRBJ2-2
V gene: TRBV28
CDR3 length: 14
CDR3 DNA: TGTGCCAGCAAGGAGCTCGGGGACACCGGGGAGCTGTTTTTT
CDR3 protein: CASKELGDTGELFF

clone size: NA
D gene: TRBD1
J gene: TRBJ1-1
V gene: TRBV2
CDR3 length: 15
CDR3 DNA: TGTGCCAGCAGAGACGGGACAGGGTCGTACACTGAAGCTTTCTTT
CDR3 protein: CASRDGTGSYTEAFF

clone size: NA
D gene: TRBD1
J gene: TRBJ1-1
V gene: TRBV4-3
CDR3 length: 13
CDR3 DNA: TGCGCCAGTTCCGGGACAGCGAACACTGAAGCTTTCTTT
CDR3 protein: CASSGTANTEAFF

clone size: NA
D gene: NA
J gene: TRBJ2-2
V gene: TRBV6-5
CDR3 length: 15
CDR3 DNA: TGTGCCAGCAGTTACTGGCAGGGTGGGACCGGGGAGCTGTTTTTT
CDR3 protein: CASSYWQGGTGELFF

clone size: NA
D gene: NA
J gene: TRBJ2-6
V gene: TRBV6-5
CDR3 length: 16
CDR3 DNA: TGTGCCAGCAGTTCGAGGGGGGGCGCTGGGGCCAACGTCCTGACTTTC
CDR3 protein: CASSSRGGAGANVLTF

clone size: NA
D gene: NA
J gene: TRBJ1-2
V gene: TRBV19
CDR3 length: 13
CDR3 DNA: TGTGCCAGTAGTATCCAGGGTGACTATGGCTACACCTTC
CDR3 protein: CASSIQGDYGYTF

clone size: NA
D gene: TRBD2
J gene: TRBJ2-2
V gene: TRBV11-2
CDR3 length: 18
CDR3 DNA: TGTGCCAGCAGCTCGACCCTCACTAGCGTCGCGAACACCGGGGAGCTGTTTTTT
CDR3 protein: CASSSTLTSVANTGELFF

clone size: NA
D gene: TRBD2
J gene: TRBJ2-3
V gene: TRBV7-2
CDR3 length: 15
CDR3 DNA: TGTGCCAGCAGCCCTCAAGCGGGAGGGACAGATACGCAGTATTTT
CDR3 protein: CASSPQAGGTDTQYF

clone size: NA
D gene: NA
J gene: TRBJ1-1
V gene: TRBV5-4
CDR3 length: 12
CDR3 DNA: TGTGCCAGCAGCTTGGACAGCACTGAAGCTTTCTTT
CDR3 protein: CASSLDSTEAFF